These T cell receptor beta chains were read from a single sample in a study of T cell responses to AZD1222 COVID-19 vaccine. Sequencing was performed with immunoSEQ multiplex PCR; in TCRdb, only in-frame clones are kept and a portion is missing. In the table there are 150,000 to 200,000 clones, 85% to 95% of which are singletons. This sample comprised peripheral blood, obtained 28 days after the second AZD1222 dose. These receptors originate from an adult who received the AZD1222 COVID-19 vaccine. CDR3s include the opening cysteine and the closing phenylalanine or tryptophan. The D gene is left open where the match is weak. Size is stated for part of the rows, as once, few or many counts, or as a class when the clone is expanded.

D gene: .; V gene: TRBV19; clone size: once; J gene: TRBJ1-1; CDR3 length: 14; CDR3 DNA: TGTGCCAGTAGTATTCTTCGGATGAACACTGAAGCTTTCTTT; CDR3 protein: CASSILRMNTEAFF
D gene: TRBD1; V gene: TRBV2; clone size: .; J gene: TRBJ1-1; CDR3 length: 18; CDR3 DNA: TGTGCCAGCAGCCACCTAAAGCACAGGGGGGGATTCTCGGCTGAAGCTTTCTTT; CDR3 protein: CASSHLKHRGGFSAEAFF
D gene: .; V gene: TRBV3-1/TRBV3-2; clone size: .; J gene: TRBJ2-5; CDR3 length: 15; CDR3 DNA: TGTGCCAGCAGCCAAGGTAGCAGATTACAAGAGACCCAGTACTTC; CDR3 protein: CASSQGSRLQETQYF
D gene: TRBD2; V gene: TRBV7-9; clone size: .; J gene: TRBJ2-1; CDR3 length: 15; CDR3 DNA: TGTGCCAGCACCCTACTAGCGTCCGTACTCAATGAGCAGTTCTTC; CDR3 protein: CASTLLASVLNEQFF
D gene: .; V gene: TRBV7-9; clone size: .; J gene: TRBJ1-5; CDR3 length: 16; CDR3 DNA: TGTGCCAGCAGCGGAGCGGGACAACACGGCAATCAGCCCCAGCATTTT; CDR3 protein: CASSGAGQHGNQPQHF
D gene: .; V gene: TRBV18; clone size: .; J gene: TRBJ2-1; CDR3 length: 16; CDR3 DNA: TGTGCCAGCTCACCAGAGGCGGGGGCTTCGTACAATGAGCAGTTCTTC; CDR3 protein: CASSPEAGASYNEQFF
D gene: .; V gene: TRBV5-6; clone size: .; J gene: TRBJ1-5; CDR3 length: 16; CDR3 DNA: TGTGCCAGCAGCGCGGCCGGAACAACTAGCAATCAGCCCCAGCATTTT; CDR3 protein: CASSAAGTTSNQPQHF
D gene: .; V gene: TRBV5-1; clone size: .; J gene: TRBJ2-2; CDR3 length: 15; CDR3 DNA: TGCGCCAGCAGCTTGGGGGGAGCGGACACCGGGGAGCTGTTTTTT; CDR3 protein: CASSLGGADTGELFF
D gene: .; V gene: TRBV7-9; clone size: .; J gene: TRBJ2-1; CDR3 length: 14; CDR3 DNA: TGTGCCAGCAGCTTAGTCCGGGGTGTGGACGAGCAGTTCTTC; CDR3 protein: CASSLVRGVDEQFF
D gene: .; V gene: TRBV3-1/TRBV3-2; clone size: .; J gene: TRBJ1-2; CDR3 length: 13; CDR3 DNA: TGTGCCAGCAGCCAAGGGCTACAGTATGGCTACACCTTC; CDR3 protein: CASSQGLQYGYTF
D gene: TRBD1; V gene: TRBV11-3; clone size: .; J gene: TRBJ1-1; CDR3 length: 14; CDR3 DNA: TGTGCCAGCAGCAGGACAGGGGAGAACACTGAAGCTTTCTTT; CDR3 protein: CASSRTGENTEAFF
D gene: .; V gene: TRBV5-4; clone size: once; J gene: TRBJ1-6; CDR3 length: 16; CDR3 DNA: TGTGCCAGCAGCTTGAGTTTAGGGGTGAATAATTCACCCCTCCACTTT; CDR3 protein: CASSLSLGVNNSPLHF
D gene: TRBD2; V gene: TRBV19; clone size: .; J gene: TRBJ2-1; CDR3 length: 15; CDR3 DNA: TGTGCCAGTAGTGCTGGACTAGCGGGAGACTATGAGCAGTTCTTC; CDR3 protein: CASSAGLAGDYEQFF
D gene: .; V gene: TRBV7-2; clone size: once; J gene: TRBJ1-3; CDR3 length: 14; CDR3 DNA: TGTGCCAGCAGCTTAGGGAGTACTGGAAACACCATATATTTT; CDR3 protein: CASSLGSTGNTIYF
D gene: TRBD2; V gene: TRBV10-3; clone size: .; J gene: TRBJ2-1; CDR3 length: 16; CDR3 DNA: TGTGCCATCAGTGAGTATACGGGAGGGCCCTACAATGAGCAGTTCTTC; CDR3 protein: CAISEYTGGPYNEQFF
D gene: TRBD2; V gene: TRBV3-1/TRBV3-2; clone size: .; J gene: TRBJ2-1; CDR3 length: 15; CDR3 DNA: TGTGCCAGCAGCCTCCAGCTCGCTCGAGCGGGGGGGCAGTTCTTC; CDR3 protein: CASSLQLARAGGQFF
D gene: TRBD2; V gene: TRBV14; clone size: .; J gene: TRBJ2-2; CDR3 length: 16; CDR3 DNA: TGTGCCAGCAGCAAGGGGACTAGCAGGGGCACCGGGGAGCTGTTTTTT; CDR3 protein: CASSKGTSRGTGELFF
D gene: .; V gene: TRBV18; clone size: .; J gene: TRBJ1-5; CDR3 length: 14; CDR3 DNA: TGTGCCAGCTCACCAGCGCAGGGTAGGCAGCCCCAGCATTTT; CDR3 protein: CASSPAQGRQPQHF
D gene: .; V gene: TRBV7-8; clone size: .; J gene: TRBJ1-3; CDR3 length: 16; CDR3 DNA: TGTGCCAGCAGCCGCTACCCAGCCGGGGATGGAAACACCATATATTTT; CDR3 protein: CASSRYPAGDGNTIYF
D gene: .; V gene: TRBV6-1; clone size: .; J gene: TRBJ2-7; CDR3 length: 15; CDR3 DNA: TGTGCCAGCAGTGCTTCAGCGGACGCCCCCTACGAGCAGTACTTC; CDR3 protein: CASSASADAPYEQYF
D gene: TRBD1; V gene: TRBV5-5; clone size: once; J gene: TRBJ1-3; CDR3 length: 16; CDR3 DNA: TGTGCCAGCAGCCTGTCCGGGACAGGGCATGGAAACACCATATATTTT; CDR3 protein: CASSLSGTGHGNTIYF
D gene: TRBD1; V gene: TRBV4-1; clone size: .; J gene: TRBJ2-5; CDR3 length: 16; CDR3 DNA: TGCGCCAGCAGCAACCGGGACAGGGCATTCCAAGAGGCCCAGTACTTC; CDR3 protein: CASSNRDRAFQEAQYF
D gene: .; V gene: TRBV4-3; clone size: .; J gene: TRBJ2-7; CDR3 length: 14; CDR3 DNA: TGCGCCAGCAGCCCCTCCCGCGATTCCTACGAGCAGTACTTC; CDR3 protein: CASSPSRDSYEQYF
D gene: .; V gene: TRBV28; clone size: .; J gene: TRBJ2-3; CDR3 length: 17; CDR3 DNA: TGTGCCAGCAGTTCTCCCCCGGGCCCTTTCTCCACAGATACGCAGTATTTT; CDR3 protein: CASSSPPGPFSTDTQYF
D gene: .; V gene: TRBV19; clone size: few; J gene: TRBJ2-1; CDR3 length: 13; CDR3 DNA: TGTGCCAGTAGTTCTAGCTTCTACAATGAGCAGTTCTTC; CDR3 protein: CASSSSFYNEQFF
D gene: TRBD2; V gene: TRBV14; clone size: few; J gene: TRBJ2-7; CDR3 length: 15; CDR3 DNA: TGTGCCAGCAGCCGGACTAGCGGGAGGTTTTACGAGCAGTACTTC; CDR3 protein: CASSRTSGRFYEQYF
D gene: .; V gene: TRBV5-6; clone size: .; J gene: TRBJ1-3; CDR3 length: 16; CDR3 DNA: TGTGCCAGCAGCATCATACAGGGTAGCTCTGGAAACACCATATATTTT; CDR3 protein: CASSIIQGSSGNTIYF